This T cell receptor (beta chain) derives from a study of Ad26.COV2.S vaccination and SARS-CoV-2 variants. On the study more broadly: A participant enrolled in the COV1001 Ad26.COV2.S trial arm provided the sample. Recipients of Ad26.COV2.S got it intramuscularly, once or twice 56 days apart. Study-wide results and limits: The study found higher spike-specific TCR breadth in vaccine than placebo recipients. Breadth and depth estimates from TCRs may understate total T cell responses.

Specified treatment: some 20 received Ad26.COV2.S at low or high dose, single or two shots; 5 received placebo; per-sample allocation not given. After the first vaccine or placebo injection, samples were drawn on day 63. TCRdb's table, derived via immunoSEQ multiplex PCR, lists solely in-frame clones and lacks some. The sample has a few hundred thousand clones; roughly 88% are singletons. As to this clone: What it binds is not known.

With 1 base clipped from V and 2 bases from J, the junction kept 5 bases outside the gene matches. The CDR3 has 16 residues. The germline V gene has CDR1 SQVTM and CDR2 ANQGSEA. The chain recombines TRBV29-1 with TRBJ2-7; 13 bases map to TRBD2. The TCR originated in a person aged 18 to 65 who received the Ad26.COV2.S COVID-19 vaccine or a placebo. The material was peripheral blood, obtained in a trial of Ad26.COV2.S vaccine versus placebo. Here the CDR3 reads CSVEGKTSGGTYEQYF. DNA for the CDR3: TGCAGCGTTGAAGGGAAGACTAGCGGGGGGACCTACGAGCAGTACTTC.